This T cell receptor (beta chain) derives from a study of blood T cells in healthy people across ages (dated by TCRdb to 2013 to 2016). With respect to the entire study: In model experiments, roughly one uniquely barcoded TCR beta cDNA molecule per two T cells was captured by template switching. Age-related changes in TCR beta repertoire diversity were measured in the study by deep sequencing normalized with unique cDNA molecular identifiers. Four age groups were formed from the donors: young (average 16 years), middle-aged (around 39), aged (over 55) and long-lived (about 75). To avoid experimental bias, donors of different ages were distributed randomly across sequencing lanes. Two additional independent replicas of 1 million unique cDNA reads from the same blood draw were analyzed for two donors (one aged 18 to 29 and one aged 80 or older). Points the paper makes about the study in general: Observed TCR beta diversity per million T cells fell roughly linearly with age, and a significant reduction was already apparent by age roughly 40. Since profiling was done on bulk unsorted PBMCs, naive and antigen-experienced compartments could not be conclusively compared. There was a strong correlation between observed TCR beta diversity and the percentage of naive T cells measured by flow cytometry. Total diversity estimates from one million sequenced T cells were considered lower bounds and underestimates. Because donor CMV infection status was unknown, age-related changes in expanded clonotypes were potentially confounded. Compared with the aged group, the long-lived group had more naive CD4+ T cells, fewer expanded clones and increased TCR diversity, a pattern suggesting age selection.

Systemically healthy Caucasian individuals from Russia, some 40 in total and aged about 6 to 95 years, were included as donors. Each donor gave 9 to 10 milliliters of peripheral blood, collected into EDTA-treated Vacutainer tubes. Ficoll-Paque density-gradient centrifugation was used to isolate PBMCs, with at least 6.5 million per sample. Trizol reagent was used to extract total RNA from PBMCs, with at least 5 micrograms per sample. Naive CD45RAhigh/CD27high T cell percentages were measured by flow cytometry on a PBMC aliquot from every donor. The CDR3, cysteine through phenylalanine, is 16 amino acids long. Of all the DNA, just the CDR3 is kept, 48 bases in frame from base 1. A distance of 12 bases separates the germline ends of V and J, which lose 2 bases and 0 bases respectively. Library preparation was by 5' RACE. TCRdb records Illumina HiSeq 2500 as the sequencer. The second PCR ran for about 6 to 12 cycles and used a J-beta primer mix along with a sample-barcoded 5' primer. A unique molecular identifier was introduced onto each TCR beta cDNA molecule by a template-switch 5' adaptor carrying 12 random nucleotides. At least 2.5 million CDR3-containing paired-end reads were obtained from each sample. First-strand cDNA synthesis was performed from all RNA using the Mint cDNA synthesis kit, with priming by a TRBC-specific oligonucleotide. Following uracil-DNA glycosylase treatment, a first 18-cycle PCR with universal primers M1SS and BC2_uni_R was performed on all cDNA. Per the source publication's procedure: Normalization of each sample was performed by random selection of 1 million high-quality reads, each carrying a distinct molecular identifier. Instead of being binned into consensus sequences, reads with shared molecular identifiers were discarded. MiTCR, set to a Q25 quality threshold and the strictest error-elimination algorithm, was used for CDR3 identification, clonotype clustering and error correction. Lower-bound total TCR beta diversity was estimated with a nonparametric unseen species model using Euler transformation. TCRdb trimmed the raw reads at Q25, called clones with MiXCR and kept productive beta chains. Each entry is one CDR3 protein sequence, shown with its most common DNA and genes. TCRdb's processing, not the study's, gives the V and J calls here. The sample table contains about 1.4 million distinct CDR3 sequences; only one count was recorded for 45% to 70% of them. In total, the top ten clones hold roughly 7% of the sample.

This clonotype was counted a few times. The target of this receptor is not known. Base qualities are not at hand, and no much larger clone is one base apart. This chain joins TRBV12-3 or TRBV12-4 to TRBJ2-3, with TRBD1 perhaps the D gene, on 5 matching bases. The receptor was isolated from a man younger than 30 in good health. The sequencing sample was made of blood. The DNA is as follows: TGTGCCAGCAGTTTAAGGGGCGTTCCTAGCACAGATACGCAGTATTTT. Its protein is CASSLRGVPSTDTQYF.